The clone carrying this T cell receptor beta chain was recorded many times. This sample was included in a study of CD8+CD57+ T cells in acquired aplastic anemia. Turning to the study itself: An average of around 3.5 ug of DNA was obtained from sorted CD4+ and CD8+ cells.

The CDR3 length is 16 residues. Germline V gene sequence: CDR1 SNHLY, CDR2 FYNNEI. Trimming cost V 1 base and J 2 bases, with 14 bases left between them. For CDR3 and TCR beta VDJ profiling, genomic DNA was the template used. MiXCR was run by TCRdb on the reads, yielding one entry per CDR3 protein. The sample includes hundreds of thousands of distinct CDR3 sequences, less than 35% of them seen just once. Individuals selected for sequencing had exhibited CD8+CD57+ cell expansion on flow cytometry. The specimen sequenced was sorted CD4+, CD8+, or CD8+CD57+ T cells (not recorded which) from PBMCs. The clonotype was recovered from a human donor with aplastic anemia. The chain links TRBV2 to TRBJ1-2, with D possibly matching TRBD1 (6 bases). CDR3 amino acids: CASSEEAGDSNYGYTF. DNA of the CDR3: TGTGCCAGCAGTGAAGAGGCAGGGGATTCCAACTATGGCTACACCTTC. The full variable domain, completed using reference TRBV2 and TRBJ1-2, is EPEVTQTPSHQVTQMGQEVILRCVPISNHLYFYWYRQILGQKVEFLVSFYNNEISEKSEIFDDQFSVERPDGSNFTLKIRSTKLEDSAMYFCASSEEAGDSNYGYTFGSGTRLTVV.